This section outlines one TCR beta chain sequence together with its context. Its antigen remains unidentified. Germline loops: CDR1 ENHRY, CDR2 SYGVKD. The length of the CDR3 is 16 residues. The V and J ends lost 2 bases and 4 bases, in that order; junction bases with no gene match: 6. Sequencing used immunoSEQ multiplex PCR; TCRdb keeps in-frame clones, though not all of them. The data contain tens of thousands of clones, about 90% of them singletons. This sample is part of a study of OX40 agonist ivuxolimab in advanced cancers. Study-level background: Patients were dosed intravenously with ivuxolimab at 0.01 to 10 mg/kg every 2 weeks. In three patients, partial responses were observed, one with hepatocellular carcinoma and two with cutaneous melanoma.

Points from the study as a whole: At 0.1 to 3.0 mg/kg and by week 6, CD4+ and CD8+ T cells in the blood had expanded clonally. Some of the lowest clonal expansion was seen in partial responders at 0.1-3.0 mg/kg.

Source: CD4+ or CD8+ T cells sorted from blood, taken in a trial of the OX40 agonist ivuxolimab. The chain recombines TRBV10-3 with TRBJ2-7, with 12 positions matching TRBD2. The TCR was taken from an adult with an advanced solid tumor such as melanoma, head and neck, liver or kidney cancer. This CDR3 reads CAISEAGLAGHYEQYF. The CDR3 DNA reads TGTGCCATCAGTGAGGCAGGACTAGCGGGGCATTACGAGCAGTACTTC.